This T cell receptor (beta chain) is drawn from a study of cytomegalovirus exposure and HLA in healthy donors. Regarding the study as a whole: In a later analysis, at a false discovery rate of 0.05, approximately 18,000 TCR beta sequences were associated with HLA alleles. 150 or so TCR beta chains were listed as cytomegalovirus-associated.

A remark on this clone: The antigen is undetermined.

The PCR made use of 60 Vbeta and 13 Jbeta primers. The data were produced by immunoSEQ multiplex PCR, yet TCRdb's version contains in-frame clones alone and is incomplete. The sample gives about 130,000 clones, around 80% of which show up once; under 3% is in the top ten. Input material: PBMCs. This sequence originates from a boy aged 2 to 10 in good health and CMV-seronegative.

Here the CDR3 reads CASSNGQDTGELFF. The CDR3, as DNA: TGTGCCAGTAGTAACGGACAGGACACCGGGGAGCTGTTTTTT. This chain connects TRBV19 to TRBJ2-2; 7 positions match TRBD1. Germline V gene lookup returns CDR1 LNHDA and CDR2 SQIVND (reference sequence). This CDR3 comprises 14 residues. The junction had 2 bases not matched to a gene; V was cut back by 4 bases and J by 3 bases.